These T cell receptor beta chains were read from a single sample in a study of T cells in Graves' hyperthyroidism and ophthalmopathy. MiXCR, run by TCRdb on the multiplex PCR reads, gives a single entry per CDR3 protein. This sample has roughly 640,000 distinct CDR3 sequences, with roughly 15% found just once. The sample was blood. These receptors came from a woman aged 40 to 49 with Graves' ophthalmopathy. Each CDR3 is given with its conserved first and last residue. The order of the fields is clone size, J gene, V gene, D gene, CDR3 protein, CDR3 DNA. D genes are given only for firm matches. A row's size may be missing; if present it is once, few, many or a size class.

>few|TRBJ1-1|TRBV5-5|TRBD1
CASNRGVQNTEAFF
TGTGCCAGCAACAGGGGAGTGCAAAACACTGAAGCTTTCTTT
>many|TRBJ2-3|TRBV2|TRBD2
CASSDPLAGGEDTQYF
TGTGCCAGCAGTGACCCTCTAGCGGGAGGGGAAGATACGCAGTATTTT
>.|TRBJ1-1|TRBV20-1|.
CSSRGNTEAFF
TGCAGCTCCCGAGGTAACACTGAAGCTTTCTTT
>many|TRBJ2-7|TRBV6-2/TRBV6-3|TRBD2
CASRPTGLADSSYEQYF
TGTGCCAGCAGACCAACGGGACTAGCGGACAGCTCCTACGAGCAGTACTTC
>many|TRBJ2-7|TRBV28|.
CASTPLSNTYYEQYF
TGTGCCAGCACCCCTTTAAGTAACACCTACTACGAGCAGTACTTC
>.|TRBJ2-5|TRBV11-2|.
CASSSRLGGPEGKSTQYF
TGTGCCAGCAGTTCTAGACTGGGGGGGCCCGAGGGCAAGTCGACCCAGTACTTC
>.|TRBJ1-1|TRBV6-1|.
CASSEAPEIAEAFF
TGTGCCAGCAGTGAAGCACCAGAGATAGCTGAAGCTTTCTTT
>few|TRBJ1-5|TRBV20-1|.
CSARDSGDEPQHF
TGCAGTGCTAGAGATTCAGGGGACGAGCCCCAGCATTTT
>many|TRBJ2-7|TRBV28|.
CASSLLHEASYEQYF
TGTGCCAGCAGTTTATTGCATGAGGCCTCCTACGAGCAGTACTTC
>.|TRBJ1-5|TRBV19|.
CASSNPGRSNQPQHF
TGTGCCAGTAGTAACCCGGGCCGCAGCAATCAGCCCCAGCATTTT
>.|TRBJ1-2|TRBV5-4|TRBD1
CASSQGQQSYGYTF
TGTGCCAGCAGCCAGGGACAGCAGAGCTATGGCTACACCTTC
>.|TRBJ2-3|TRBV3-1|TRBD2
CASSQVLGSGRASDTQYF
TGTGCCAGCAGCCAAGTTTTGGGGAGCGGGAGGGCATCAGATACGCAGTATTTT
>.|TRBJ1-6|TRBV2|.
CASSFDNGNYNSPLHF
TGTGCCAGCAGTTTTGACAACGGAAATTATAATTCACCCCTCCACTTT
>.|TRBJ2-5|TRBV29-1|TRBD1
CSVGGTGMETQYF
TGCAGCGTTGGAGGGACAGGGATGGAGACCCAGTACTTC
>few|TRBJ2-1|TRBV6-9|.
CASSYRDRINEQFF
TGTGCCAGCAGTTACAGGGACCGAATCAATGAGCAGTTCTTC
>many|TRBJ2-1|TRBV7-9|.
CASSLEGFNEQFF
TGTGCCAGCAGCTTAGAAGGTTTCAATGAGCAGTTCTTC
>few|TRBJ2-3|TRBV20-1|TRBD2
CSAHQLAGATDTQYF
TGCAGTGCTCACCAACTAGCGGGGGCCACAGATACGCAGTATTTT
>.|TRBJ1-5|TRBV6-1|.
CASTLGMYHSNQPQHF
TGTGCCAGCACATTGGGGATGTACCATAGCAATCAGCCCCAGCATTTT
>.|TRBJ1-1|TRBV5-6|.
CASSLNSFEAFF
TGTGCCAGCAGCTTGAACTCGTTCGAAGCTTTCTTT
>many|TRBJ2-7|TRBV2|.
CASSRDAGEQYF
TGTGCCAGTAGCAGGGACGCCGGCGAGCAGTACTTC
>many|TRBJ1-2|TRBV30|.
CAWSDSFSYGYTF
TGTGCCTGGAGTGACAGCTTTTCGTATGGCTACACCTTC
>many|TRBJ2-2|TRBV2|.
CASSTRGPGELFF
TGTGCCAGCAGCACCAGGGGACCCGGGGAGCTGTTTTTT
>.|TRBJ2-2|TRBV19|.
CASRGLGGGTGELFF
TGTGCCAGCAGGGGATTGGGTGGGGGCACCGGGGAGCTGTTTTTT
>.|TRBJ2-1|TRBV7-9|TRBD2
CASSESSGISYNEQFF
TGTGCCAGCAGCGAGAGTAGCGGGATTTCCTACAATGAGCAGTTCTTC
>many|TRBJ1-2|TRBV12-3/TRBV12-4|.
CASSFGVMGGYTF
TGTGCCAGCAGTTTCGGGGTGATGGGTGGCTACACCTTC
>many|TRBJ2-1|TRBV11-2|TRBD1
CASSLAGPGQGTNEQFF
TGTGCCAGCAGCTTAGCCGGACCGGGACAGGGTACGAATGAGCAGTTCTTC
>many|TRBJ1-2|TRBV6-1|TRBD1
CASRKTGGKGYTF
TGTGCCAGCAGAAAAACAGGGGGCAAGGGCTACACCTTC
>many|TRBJ2-5|TRBV15|TRBD2
CATGGGARETQYF
TGTGCCACCGGCGGGGGGGCCAGAGAGACCCAGTACTTC
>.|TRBJ2-6|TRBV12-3/TRBV12-4|TRBD1
CASRQQGTGANVLTF
TGTGCCAGCAGGCAACAGGGGACTGGGGCCAACGTCCTGACTTTC
>few|TRBJ2-7|TRBV6-1|.
CASRAKPGAAYEQYF
TGTGCCAGCAGAGCAAAGCCGGGAGCAGCTTACGAGCAGTACTTC
>.|TRBJ1-5|TRBV19|.
CASSIDVSNQPQHF
TGTGCCAGTAGTATAGACGTTAGCAATCAGCCCCAGCATTTT
>few|TRBJ1-4|TRBV20-1|.
CSARAVNEKLFF
TGCAGTGCTAGAGCGGTGAATGAAAAACTGTTTTTT
>.|TRBJ2-1|TRBV2|TRBD2
CASSETSGSLYEQFF
TGTGCCAGCAGTGAGACTAGCGGGAGTTTATATGAGCAGTTCTTC
>.|TRBJ2-1|TRBV12-3/TRBV12-4|TRBD1
CASRGRDSVFNEQFF
TGTGCCAGCAGGGGCCGGGACAGCGTTTTCAATGAGCAGTTCTTC
>few|TRBJ1-6|TRBV6-6|.
CASSYHDRVYSPLHF
TGTGCCAGCAGTTACCACGACCGAGTATATTCACCCCTCCACTTT
>few|TRBJ2-5|TRBV27|TRBD1
CASSYRTGGGETQYF
TGTGCCAGCAGTTACCGGACAGGGGGGGGAGAGACCCAGTACTTC
>.|TRBJ2-3|TRBV6-2/TRBV6-3|.
CASSPRQASTDAQYF
TGTGCCAGCAGTCCCCGACAGGCCAGCACAGATGCGCAGTATTTT
>many|TRBJ2-5|TRBV30|.
CAWRSDQETQYF
TGTGCCTGGAGGTCAGACCAAGAGACCCAGTACTTC
>many|TRBJ2-6|TRBV2|TRBD1
CASREAGTGLSGANVLTF
TGTGCCAGCAGGGAGGCCGGGACAGGCCTCTCTGGGGCCAACGTCCTGACTTTC
>.|TRBJ2-6|TRBV29-1|.
CSVGPHRSGANVLTF
TGCAGCGTTGGACCTCATCGATCTGGGGCCAACGTCCTGACTTTC